Each of the 6 T cell receptor beta chains below was sequenced from the same sample in a study of shared clonotypes between healthy human individuals. Data came from immunoSEQ multiplex PCR; TCRdb stores just in-frame clones and leaves some out. This sample carries some 2 million clones, about 95% of them seen once, and the ten largest clones take approximately 1.2%. Naive CD8 cells comprised CD45RO-negative, CCR7-positively selected cells, excluding terminally differentiated effector memory CD45RA+ cells. The sequencing input was naive CD8+ T cells sorted from blood. The receptors originated from a man aged 18 to 30 in good health.

This chain uses TRBV9 with TRBJ1-1; the match to TRBD1 covers 8 bases. From germline, CDR1 is SGDLS and CDR2 YYNGEE. Trimming at V came to 4 bases and at J to 1 base, leaving 6 bases not matched to a gene. CDR3 length equals 15 residues. CDR3 in DNA: TGTGCCAGCAGCCCACCGACAGGGGAGAACACTGAAGCTTTCTTT. Translated, it gives CASSPPTGENTEAFF.

The rearrangement joins TRBV7-2 to TRBJ2-1; D not certain. V was clipped by 5 bases and J by 5 bases, with 7 bases between them. The CDR3 loop spans 12 amino acids. Germline assignment: CDR1 SGHTA and CDR2 FQGNSA. CDR3 loop: CASSPSNNEQFF. The CDR3, as DNA: TGTGCCAGCAGCCCCTCGAACAATGAGCAGTTCTTC.

The CDR3 DNA reads TGTGCCAGCAGTGCCGAGCAGTTCTTC. Translating gives CASSAEQFF. The chain recombines TRBV6-5 with TRBJ2-1; D uncertain. V lost 5 bases and J lost 10, with 3 bases in between. The CDR3 covers 9 residues. Germline-derived CDR1 and CDR2 are MNHEY and SVGAGI.

The chain employs TRBV28 and TRBJ1-2, with 7 nucleotides matching TRBD1. V shed 3 bases and J 6 bases; nucleotides not matched to a gene: 10. This CDR3 is 15 amino acids long. The germline V gene encodes CDR1 MDHEN and CDR2 SYDVKM. CDR3 DNA: TGTGCCAGCAGTTTGCCCGACAGGGTCAGGAATGGCTACACCTTC. This sequence encodes CASSLPDRVRNGYTF.

The chain is built from TRBV7-2 and TRBJ2-5; D possibly corresponds to TRBD2 (5 bases). Trimming pared 0 bases from V and 3 bases from J, leaving 8 bases between. Germline CDR1 is SGHTA and CDR2 is FQGNSA. The CDR3 consists of 14 residues. CDR3 loop: CASSLALAKETQYF. For the CDR3, the DNA is TGTGCCAGCAGCTTAGCGCTAGCCAAAGAGACCCAGTACTTC. Combining the CDR3 with reference TRBV7-2 and TRBJ2-5 gives the whole variable domain GAGVSQSPSNKVTEKGKDVELRCDPISGHTALYWYRQSLGQGLEFLIYFQGNSAPDKSGLPSDRFSAERTGGSVSTLTIQRTQQEDSAVYLCASSLALAKETQYFGPGTRLLVL.

This sequence joins TRBV6-5 and TRBJ2-1; D is unclear. Trimming pared 3 bases from V and 8 bases from J, leaving 5 bases between. CDR1 is MNHEY, CDR2 SVGAGI, per germline. This CDR3 contains 11 residues. DNA of the CDR3: TGTGCCAGCAGTTATTTCGATGAGCAGTTCTTC. It translates to CASSYFDEQFF.